This TCR beta chain appears in the sequencing data of a study of graft-versus-host responses after intestinal transplantation. At the level of the study: Recipients were all induced with anti-thymocyte globulin, then given tacrolimus and steroids for about three years.

This clone has only one observation. Its target is unknown. Looked up from germline, CDR1 is SGHVS and CDR2 is FNYEAQ. The CDR3 is 16 residues long. The J segment lost 1 base and the V segment lost 5 bases, leaving 8 bases of the junction unmatched. Using immunoSEQ multiplex PCR, the repertoire was profiled, and TCRdb retains in-frame clones only, with some absent. The sample carries more than 60,000 clones, around 91% recorded once. The receptor was isolated from a human donor who received an intestinal transplant. This sample comprised unstimulated CD8+ T cells sorted from spleen or lymph node cells, obtained before intestinal transplant. This chain joins TRBV7-6 and TRBJ2-3; TRBD2 aligns across 8 bases. The CDR3 region has the DNA TGTGCCAGCAGCCCAATGGGTAGCGGGGGCACAGATACGCAGTATTTT. Amino acid sequence: CASSPMGSGGTDTQYF.